The next 25 T cell receptor beta chains were all read from a single sample in a study of identical twins. TCRdb reprocessed the 5' RACE reads via MiXCR and lists one record per CDR3 protein. The sample has approximately 530,000 distinct CDR3 sequences, 20% to 25% seen once. The same data also contributed to another study, on yellow fever vaccine responses in identical twins.

Sequenced: CD4+ T cells sorted from blood. These receptor sequences come from a woman aged 18-29 years in good health.

V gene TRBV12-3 or TRBV12-4 combines with J gene TRBJ1-2, with TRBD1 as a possible D gene (5 bases). Trimming removed 11 bases from V and 1 base from J, with 14 bases in between. This CDR3 region has 13 residues. CDR3 protein: CAVPGTINYGYTF. The CDR3 nucleotides read TGTGCCGTTCCGGGGACCATTAACTATGGCTACACCTTC.

This rearrangement joins TRBV20-1 to TRBJ2-1, with D uncertain. The CDR3 runs 11 residues. Germline CDR1 is DFQATT and CDR2 is SNEGSKA (reference sequence). V was shortened by 3 bases and J by 6 bases, with 6 bases between the two germline ends. CDR3 sequence: CSASELNEQFF. The DNA for the CDR3 is TGCAGTGCTAGTGAGCTCAATGAGCAGTTCTTC.

This clonotype was detected a few times. The genes are TRBV29-1 and TRBJ2-3; TRBD1 aligns across 7 bases. V was clipped by 2 bases and J by 0 bases; unmatched bases: 8. Germline CDR1 SQVTM, CDR2 ANQGSEA. CDR3 length: 16 amino acids. The CDR3 protein is CSVERSGQSSTDTQYF. The CDR3 nucleotides read TGCAGCGTTGAAAGATCGGGACAGTCTAGCACAGATACGCAGTATTTT.

CDR3 nucleotide sequence: TGTGCCAGCAGTTTTGGGGGGACCCCGAACACTGAAGCTTTCTTT. Amino acids: CASSFGGTPNTEAFF. The rearrangement uses TRBV12-3 or TRBV12-4 and TRBJ1-1, with D perhaps TRBD1 (5 bases). The CDR3 is made up of 15 amino acids. V dropped 3 bases and J dropped 1 base, with 12 bases sitting between them.

This clonotype was detected a few times. V gene TRBV5-1 combines with J gene TRBJ1-1, with D maybe TRBD1 (6 bases). V lost 2 bases, J lost 0 bases, and 11 bases lay in between. The CDR3 runs 15 residues. CDR1 and CDR2 (germline): SGHRS, YFSETQ. CDR3 DNA: TGCGCCAGCAGCTTTGGGACAAGACTGAACACTGAAGCTTTCTTT. Its translation: CASSFGTRLNTEAFF.

V and J are TRBV11-2 and TRBJ2-3; no clear D gene. The CDR3 extends over 13 amino acids. Trimming removed 1 base at V and 2 bases at J, with 4 bases between. Germline CDR1 is SGHAT and CDR2 is FQNNGV. The CDR3 sequence: CASSLVNTDTQYF. The CDR3 DNA reads TGTGCCAGCAGCTTAGTCAACACAGATACGCAGTATTTT.

The chain uses TRBV10-2 and TRBJ2-2; 14 positions match TRBD2. With V trimmed by 5 bases and J by 7 bases, 9 bases remained unmatched. The germline V gene encodes CDR1 WSHSY and CDR2 SAAADI. The CDR3 is 17 residues long. The CDR3 DNA sequence: TGCGCCAGCAGTCAGATCGGGGGACTAGCGGGAGTCGGGGAGCTGTTTTTT. Translation: CASSQIGGLAGVGELFF.

This clonotype appeared a few times. The chain links TRBV6-5 to TRBJ1-2; TRBD1 agrees at 9 bases. The germline CDR1 and CDR2 sequences are MNHEY and SVGAGI. The CDR3 sequence is 13 residues long. The trim removed 2 bases at V and 8 bases at J, leaving 3 bases unmatched. This chain's CDR3 is CASSYRDRDGYTF. In nucleotides, the CDR3 is TGTGCCAGCAGTTACCGGGACAGGGACGGCTACACCTTC.

This clonotype was picked up a small number of times. The gene calls are TRBV7-9 and TRBJ2-3; TRBD2 might be the D (6 bases). V lost 1 base to trimming and J lost 1 base, with 9 bases between them. Germline CDR1 is SEHNR and CDR2 is FQNEAQ (reference sequence). The CDR3 length is 15 residues. The CDR3 protein is CASSLVASGTDTQYF. CDR3 in DNA: TGTGCCAGCAGCTTAGTAGCTAGCGGCACAGATACGCAGTATTTT.

This clonotype showed up just a few times. The chain combines TRBV4-1 with TRBJ2-4, with TRBD2 identical over 10 bases. The germline CDR1 and CDR2 sequences are MGHRA and YSYEKL. The V and J ends lost 1 base and 0 bases, in that order; junction bases with no gene match: 9. This CDR3 is built from 19 residues. The CDR3 DNA follows: TGCGCCAGCAGCCAAGGGCTAGCGGGGGCTAAACTAGCCAAAAACATTCAGTACTTC. It translates to CASSQGLAGAKLAKNIQYF.

This clonotype was recorded a few times. The V gene is TRBV20-1, the J gene TRBJ1-2, with unresolved D. This CDR3 contains 12 residues. V was clipped by 1 base and J by 11 bases, with 14 bases between them. Germline CDR1 DFQATT, CDR2 SNEGSKA (reference sequence). CDR3 amino acids: CSARGSAADYTF. The CDR3 bases are TGCAGTGCTAGAGGTTCGGCAGCGGATTACACCTTC.

This clonotype was recorded at least ten times. CDR3 residues: CASSFQGPGTDTQYF. The CDR3 region has the DNA TGTGCCAGCAGTTTTCAGGGTCCGGGCACAGATACGCAGTATTTT. V gene TRBV28 combines with J gene TRBJ2-3; D is possibly TRBD1 (5 bases). Per germline, CDR1 MDHEN and CDR2 SYDVKM. V gave up 3 bases and J gave up 1 base, with 11 bases separating them. CDR3 length: 15 amino acids.

This clonotype was recorded a few times. The junction shows a germline mismatch at one end, possibly a read error. This chain joins TRBV10-3 and TRBJ2-5; D gene ambiguous. The CDR3 sequence is 15 residues long. Germline CDR1 and CDR2: ENHRY and SYGVKD. As DNA, the CDR3 is TGTGCCATCAGGGAGTCGACGGCCAAATCGGAGACCCAGTACTTC. It translates to CAIRESTAKSETQYF.

The CDR3 bases are TGTGCCAGCAGACGACCTTTCTACAATGAGCAGTTCTTC. Translated, it gives CASRRPFYNEQFF. The genes are TRBV2 and TRBJ2-1; D unclear. V lost 6 bases to trimming and J lost 3 bases, with 9 bases between them. Looked up from germline, CDR1 is SNHLY and CDR2 is FYNNEI. This CDR3 has 13 amino acids.

This clonotype was detected only a few times. The chain recombines TRBV11-2 with TRBJ2-5; 7 positions match TRBD2. Germline V CDR1 and CDR2: SGHAT, FQNNGV. J gave up 5 bases and V 5 bases, and 17 bases lay outside the gene matches. This CDR3 region has 17 residues. CDR3 amino acids: CASSPAGGGGVEETQYF. The CDR3 region has the DNA TGTGCCAGCAGCCCAGCCGGTGGGGGGGGAGTAGAGGAGACCCAGTACTTC.

The chain combines TRBV5-1 with TRBJ2-3; no definite D call. CDR3 length equals 13 residues. The germline V gene encodes CDR1 SGHRS and CDR2 YFSETQ. V lost 4 bases and J lost 5, with 11 bases in between. The CDR3 region has the DNA TGCGCCAGCAGCCCACGTGGTGGAGATACGCAGTATTTT. Translating gives CASSPRGGDTQYF.

This clonotype appeared a few times. J is TRBJ2-5 and V is TRBV20-1; possible D gene TRBD2, 6 bases. There are 14 residues in the CDR3. The germline CDR1 and CDR2 sequences are DFQATT and SNEGSKA (reference sequence). V was pared by 4 bases and J by 4 bases, with 16 bases between. The CDR3, as DNA: TGCAGTGCTACCCCCGCGGGAAGGTCAGAGACCCAGTACTTC. Protein: CSATPAGRSETQYF.

The V and J genes are TRBV20-1 and TRBJ2-7; 11 positions match TRBD2. The CDR3 runs to 14 residues. Trimming at V came to 3 bases and at J to 3 bases, leaving 4 bases not matched to a gene. Germline V gives CDR1 DFQATT, CDR2 SNEGSKA (reference sequence). The chain's CDR3 is CSASGTSGYYEQYF. In nucleotides, the CDR3 is TGCAGTGCTAGCGGGACTAGCGGTTACTACGAGCAGTACTTC.

This clonotype showed up many times. The J gene is TRBJ2-3, the V gene TRBV7-9, with no clear D. This CDR3 is 13 amino acids long. The V end was cut by 4 bases, the J end by 1 base, with 6 bases between. Germline V gene data show CDR1 as SEHNR and CDR2 as FQNEAQ (reference sequence). DNA for the CDR3: TGTGCCAGCAGCTATTCTGGCACAGATACGCAGTATTTT. Residues: CASSYSGTDTQYF.

The gene calls are TRBV9 and TRBJ2-2, with D possibly TRBD1 on 5 matching bases. Germline assignment: CDR1 SGDLS and CDR2 YYNGEE. This CDR3 spans 12 amino acids. V was shortened by 8 bases and J by 1 base, with 6 bases between the two germline ends. The CDR3 is CASQGNTGELFF. The DNA for the CDR3 is TGTGCCAGTCAGGGGAACACCGGGGAGCTGTTTTTT.

This clonotype was detected only a few times. The rearrangement joins TRBV20-1 to TRBJ1-4; D is unclear. Trimming cost V 4 bases and J 8 bases, with 20 bases left between them. Germline CDR1 reads DFQATT; CDR2 reads SNEGSKA (reference sequence). The CDR3 length is 15 residues. Here the CDR3 DNA reads TGCAGTGCTAACAAGAATAAAGGGTTTGGAGAAAAACTGTTTTTT. Its protein is CSANKNKGFGEKLFF.

The J gene is TRBJ2-1, the V gene TRBV5-1; the D gene is possibly TRBD2 (7 bases). Trimming removed 5 bases from V and 0 bases from J, with 12 bases in between. This CDR3 spans 15 amino acids. The V gene's germline CDR1 is SGHRS and CDR2 YFSETQ. CDR3 sequence (DNA): TGCGCCAGCAGGGCGGGGGCGGACTCCTACAATGAGCAGTTCTTC. It codes for CASRAGADSYNEQFF.

This chain uses TRBV5-4 with TRBJ2-3; D is undetermined. CDR1 is SGHNT, CDR2 YYREEE, per germline (reference sequence). The CDR3 covers 11 residues. V gave up 7 bases and J gave up 4 bases, with 7 bases separating them. For the CDR3, the DNA is TGTGCCAGCGGCAACGCAGATACGCAGTATTTT. Protein: CASGNADTQYF.

This clonotype was detected only a few times. The chain employs TRBV11-1 and TRBJ2-7, with D perhaps TRBD1 (8 bases). V shed 4 bases and J shed 6 bases, with 19 bases lying between them. The CDR3 spans 15 residues. CDR1 SGHAT and CDR2 FQDESV come from the germline V gene (reference sequence). The CDR3 DNA reads as TGTGCCAGCAGCTCGCCTGGACAGGGAGGGTCCGAGCAGTACGTC. Its translation: CASSSPGQGGSEQYV.

This chain links TRBV19 with TRBJ2-7; D might be TRBD1 or TRBD2, each matching 5 bases. Germline loops: CDR1 LNHDA, CDR2 SQIVND (reference sequence). The CDR3 runs to 15 residues. The germline V and J ends were trimmed by 3 bases and 6 bases, with 18 bases remaining between them. The CDR3 nucleotides read TGTGCCAGTAGTATCGGGGCAGGGTCTTCGGGCGAGCAGTACTTC. This gives the protein CASSIGAGSSGEQYF. Full variable domain (missing parts from reference TRBV19 and TRBJ2-7): DGGITQSPKYLFRKEGQNVTLSCEQNLNHDAMYWYRQDPGQGLRLIYYSQIVNDFQKGDIAEGYSVSREKKESFPLTVTSAQKNPTAFYLCASSIGAGSSGEQYFGPGTRLTVT.